The present T cell receptor (beta chain) was sequenced within a study of vaccination and CD4 T cells after COVID-19. Sequencing of the DNA from cultured CD4+ T cells was carried out with the Oncomine TCR Beta short-read assay. TCRdb fed the PCR reads into MiXCR, producing one record per CDR3 protein. The table records around 20,000 distinct CDR3 sequences, 40% of them present only once. As to this clonotype: What it binds is unknown.

Treatment denoted: approximately nine-day PBMC culture with coronavirus spike peptide pools or control peptides (ViraFEST assay). The CDR3 consists of 13 residues. Germline V lookup: CDR1 MNHNS, CDR2 SASEGT. V lost 5 bases and J lost 0, with 7 bases in between. This chain links TRBV6-1 with TRBJ1-1, with D unclear. Specimen: CD4+ T cells from blood, cultured in vitro, collected after SARS-CoV-2 vaccination. The clonotype originates from a human donor who had recovered from COVID-19. This CDR3 reads CASSNSMNTEAFF. DNA for the CDR3: TGTGCCAGCAGTAACAGTATGAACACTGAAGCTTTCTTT.